This T cell receptor (beta chain) originates from a study of prognosis after radiotherapy for stage I lung cancer. Study information: Stage I non-small cell lung cancer patients, who were enrolled in Nanjing, China, joined the cohort between early 2018 and January 2019. Patients with tumors diagnosed as squamous cell carcinoma numbered roughly seven, and those with adenocarcinoma eleven to twelve. The patients included over twelve who had newly diagnosed primary stage I lung tumors, along with four or five others who had oligometastatic NSCLC after their primary tumor had been surgically resected.

This clonotype was counted ten times or more. The germline V gene has CDR1 LNHDA and CDR2 SQIVND (reference sequence). Germline trimming cut 4 bases from V and 5 bases from J; bases unmatched to any gene: 2. The length of the CDR3 is 13 residues. Sample collection consisted of around 6 milliliters of peripheral blood drawn at each of two time points. Genomic DNA provided the template from which TCR beta CDR3 was amplified by two-round multiplex PCR. Initially, in first-round PCR, primers specific to each TRBV and TRBJ gene were used. TCRdb fed the multiplex PCR reads into MiXCR, producing one record per CDR3 protein. The sample shows tens of thousands of distinct CDR3 sequences, around 41% of them seen only once.

The sample in question was PBMCs, obtained before or after stereotactic body radiation therapy (not recorded which). V and J are TRBV19 and TRBJ2-1; TRBD1 aligns across 7 bases. The TCR sequence derives from a donor over 45 with non-small cell lung cancer. The CDR3 DNA reads TGTGCCAGTAGTAAGGGACAGAACAATGAGCAGTTCTTC. It is translated as CASSKGQNNEQFF.